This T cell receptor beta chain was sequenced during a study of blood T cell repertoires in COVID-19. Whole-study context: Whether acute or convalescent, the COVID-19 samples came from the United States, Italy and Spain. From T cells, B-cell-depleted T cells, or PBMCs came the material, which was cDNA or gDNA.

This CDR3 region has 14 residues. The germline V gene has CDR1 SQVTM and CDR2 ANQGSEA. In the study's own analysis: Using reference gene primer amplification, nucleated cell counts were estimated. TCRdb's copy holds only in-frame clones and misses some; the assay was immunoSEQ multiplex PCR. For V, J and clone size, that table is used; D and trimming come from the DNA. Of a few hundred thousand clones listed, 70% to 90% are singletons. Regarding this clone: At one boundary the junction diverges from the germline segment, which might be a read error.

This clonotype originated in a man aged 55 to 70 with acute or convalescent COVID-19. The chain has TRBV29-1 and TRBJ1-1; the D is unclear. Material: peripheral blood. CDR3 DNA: TGCAGCGTTGATGCGGCCGGGTTGAAGACTGAAGCTTTCTTT. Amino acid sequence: CSVDAAGLKTEAFF.